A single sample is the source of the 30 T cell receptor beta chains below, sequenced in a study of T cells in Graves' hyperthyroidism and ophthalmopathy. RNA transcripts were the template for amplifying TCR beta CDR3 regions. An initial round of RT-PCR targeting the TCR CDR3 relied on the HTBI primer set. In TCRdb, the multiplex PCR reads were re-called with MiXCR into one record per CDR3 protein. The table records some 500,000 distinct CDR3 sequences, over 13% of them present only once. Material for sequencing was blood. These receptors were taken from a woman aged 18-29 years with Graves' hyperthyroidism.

CDR3 region: CASSQVAIAGSNEQFF. The CDR3 nucleotides read TGTGCCAGCAGCCAAGTTGCGATAGCGGGTTCCAATGAGCAGTTCTTC. The rearrangement joins TRBV4-2 to TRBJ2-1; 7 bases map to TRBD2. The V gene's germline CDR1 is LGHNA and CDR2 YNFKEQ. This CDR3 has 16 residues. J was trimmed by 6 bases and V by 1 base; bases with no gene match: 9.

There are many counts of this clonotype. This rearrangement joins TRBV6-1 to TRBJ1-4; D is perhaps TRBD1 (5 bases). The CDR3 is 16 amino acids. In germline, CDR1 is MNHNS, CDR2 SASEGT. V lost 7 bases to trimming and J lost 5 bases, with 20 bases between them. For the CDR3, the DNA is TGTGCCAGCACTCTAGGACACGGGTTCGCCAATGAAAAACTGTTTTTT. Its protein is CASTLGHGFANEKLFF.

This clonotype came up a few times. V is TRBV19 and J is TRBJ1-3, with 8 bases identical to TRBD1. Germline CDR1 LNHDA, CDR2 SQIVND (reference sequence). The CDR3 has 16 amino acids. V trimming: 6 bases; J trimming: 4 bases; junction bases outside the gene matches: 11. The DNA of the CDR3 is TGTGCCAGTAGACGCCGCCCGACAGGGGACGGAAACACCATATATTTT. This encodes CASRRRPTGDGNTIYF.

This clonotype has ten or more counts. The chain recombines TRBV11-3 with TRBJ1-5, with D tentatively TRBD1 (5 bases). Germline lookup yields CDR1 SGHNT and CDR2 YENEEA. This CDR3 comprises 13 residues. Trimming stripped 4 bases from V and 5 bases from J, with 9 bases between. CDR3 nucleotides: TGTGCCAGCAGCTGGGGCAGGGATCAGCCCCAGCATTTT. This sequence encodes CASSWGRDQPQHF.

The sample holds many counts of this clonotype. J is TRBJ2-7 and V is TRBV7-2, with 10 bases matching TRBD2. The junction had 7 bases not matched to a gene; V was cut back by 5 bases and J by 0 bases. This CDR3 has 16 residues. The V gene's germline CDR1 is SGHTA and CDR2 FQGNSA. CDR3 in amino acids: CASSLRAGGSSYEQYV. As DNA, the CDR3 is TGTGCCAGCAGCCTAAGAGCGGGAGGGAGCTCCTACGAGCAGTACGTC.

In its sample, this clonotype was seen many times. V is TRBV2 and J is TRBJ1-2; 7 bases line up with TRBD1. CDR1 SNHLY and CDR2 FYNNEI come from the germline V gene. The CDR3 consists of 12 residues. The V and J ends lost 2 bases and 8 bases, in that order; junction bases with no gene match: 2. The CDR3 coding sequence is TGTGCCAGCAGTGAACAGGGGGGGGGCTACACCTTC. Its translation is CASSEQGGGYTF.

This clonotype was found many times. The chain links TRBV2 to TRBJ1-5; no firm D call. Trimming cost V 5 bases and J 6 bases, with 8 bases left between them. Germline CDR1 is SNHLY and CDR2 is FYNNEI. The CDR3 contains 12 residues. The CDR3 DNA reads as TGTGCCAGCAGTCCGGGAGCTCAGCCCCAGCATTTT. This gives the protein CASSPGAQPQHF.

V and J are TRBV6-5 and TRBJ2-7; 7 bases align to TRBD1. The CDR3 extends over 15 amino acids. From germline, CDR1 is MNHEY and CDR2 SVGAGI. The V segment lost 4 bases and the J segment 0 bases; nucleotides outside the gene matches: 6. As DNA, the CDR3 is TGTGCCAGCAGTTTGCGGACAGGCGACTCCTACGAGCAGTACTTC. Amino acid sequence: CASSLRTGDSYEQYF.

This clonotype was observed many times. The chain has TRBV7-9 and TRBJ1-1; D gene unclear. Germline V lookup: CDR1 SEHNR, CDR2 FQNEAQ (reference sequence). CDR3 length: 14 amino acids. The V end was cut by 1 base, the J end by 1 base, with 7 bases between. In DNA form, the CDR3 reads TGTGCCAGCAGCTTAGTTAGGAAGAACACTGAAGCTTTCTTT. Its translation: CASSLVRKNTEAFF.

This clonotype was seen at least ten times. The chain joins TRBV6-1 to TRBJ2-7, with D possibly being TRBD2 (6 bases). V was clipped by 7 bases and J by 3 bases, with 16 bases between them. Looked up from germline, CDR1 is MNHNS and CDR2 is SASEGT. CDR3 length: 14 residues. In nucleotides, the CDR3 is TGTGCCAGCATCCCCTCCGGGAGACTCTACGAGCAGTACGTC. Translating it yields CASIPSGRLYEQYV.

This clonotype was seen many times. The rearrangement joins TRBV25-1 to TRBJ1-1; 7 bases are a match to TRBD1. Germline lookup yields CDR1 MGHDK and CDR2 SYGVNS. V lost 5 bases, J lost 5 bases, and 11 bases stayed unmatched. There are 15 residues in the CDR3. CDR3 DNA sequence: TGTGCCAGCAGTTCGTTTAGGGGGCGCGAGACTGAAGCTTTCTTT. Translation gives CASSSFRGRETEAFF.

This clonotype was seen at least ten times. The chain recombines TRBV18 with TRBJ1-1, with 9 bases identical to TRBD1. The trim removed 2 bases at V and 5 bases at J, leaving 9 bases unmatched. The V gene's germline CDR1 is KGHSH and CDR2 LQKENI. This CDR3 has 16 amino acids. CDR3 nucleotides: TGTGCCAGCTCACCAACTACGGGACAGGGCCAGACTGAAGCTTTCTTT. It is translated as CASSPTTGQGQTEAFF. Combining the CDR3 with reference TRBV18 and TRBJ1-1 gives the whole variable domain NAGVMQNPRHLVRRRGQEARLRCSPMKGHSHVYWYRQLPEEGLKFMVYLQKENIIDESGMPKERFSAEFPKEGPSILRIQQVVRGDSAAYFCASSPTTGQGQTEAFFGQGTRLTVV.

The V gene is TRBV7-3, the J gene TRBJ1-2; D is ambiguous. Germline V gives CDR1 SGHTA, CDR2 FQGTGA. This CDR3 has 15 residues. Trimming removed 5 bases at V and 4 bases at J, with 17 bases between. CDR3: CASSPPPGLGYGYTF. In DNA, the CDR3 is TGTGCCAGCAGCCCCCCCCCGGGGTTAGGCTATGGCTACACCTTC.

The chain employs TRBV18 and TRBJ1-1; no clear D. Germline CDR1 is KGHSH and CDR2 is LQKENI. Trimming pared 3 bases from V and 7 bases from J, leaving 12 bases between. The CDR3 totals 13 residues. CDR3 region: CASSPRADGEAFF. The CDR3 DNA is TGTGCCAGCTCACCGAGGGCGGACGGTGAAGCTTTCTTT.

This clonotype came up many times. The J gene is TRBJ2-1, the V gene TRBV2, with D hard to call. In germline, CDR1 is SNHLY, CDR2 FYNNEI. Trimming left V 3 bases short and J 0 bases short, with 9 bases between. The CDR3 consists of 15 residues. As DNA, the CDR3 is TGTGCCAGCAGTGACACAGTAAACTCCTACAATGAGCAGTTCTTC. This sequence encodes CASSDTVNSYNEQFF.

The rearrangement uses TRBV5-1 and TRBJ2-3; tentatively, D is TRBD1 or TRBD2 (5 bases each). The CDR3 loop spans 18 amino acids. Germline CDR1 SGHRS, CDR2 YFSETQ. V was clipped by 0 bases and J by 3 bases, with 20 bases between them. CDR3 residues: CASSLARVGSGWTDTQYF. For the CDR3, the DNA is TGCGCCAGCAGCTTGGCCAGGGTGGGGAGCGGTTGGACAGATACGCAGTATTTT.

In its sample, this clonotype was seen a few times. The CDR3 sequence is CSSSTGTGSGNTIYF. CDR3 DNA: TGCAGCTCTAGCACAGGGACAGGGTCCGGAAACACCATATATTTT. The chain joins TRBV29-1 to TRBJ1-3; 9 nucleotides line up with TRBD1. Germline values: CDR1 SQVTM, CDR2 ANQGSEA. The CDR3 is 15 residues long. J lost 4 bases, V lost 8 bases, and 12 bases had no gene match.

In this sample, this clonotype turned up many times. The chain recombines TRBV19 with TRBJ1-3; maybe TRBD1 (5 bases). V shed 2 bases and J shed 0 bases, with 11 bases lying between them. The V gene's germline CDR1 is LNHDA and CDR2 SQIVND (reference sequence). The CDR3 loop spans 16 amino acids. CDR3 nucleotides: TGTGCCAGTAGTATACCGGGGCAGCCCTCTGGAAACACCATATATTTT. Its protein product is CASSIPGQPSGNTIYF.

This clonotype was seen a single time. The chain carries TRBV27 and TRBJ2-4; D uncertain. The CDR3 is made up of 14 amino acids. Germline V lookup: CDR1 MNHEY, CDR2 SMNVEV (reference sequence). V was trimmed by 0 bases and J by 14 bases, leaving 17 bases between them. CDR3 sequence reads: CASSLSTVFSPKYF. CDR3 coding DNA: TGTGCCAGCAGTTTATCCACAGTGTTCTCCCCAAAGTACTTC.

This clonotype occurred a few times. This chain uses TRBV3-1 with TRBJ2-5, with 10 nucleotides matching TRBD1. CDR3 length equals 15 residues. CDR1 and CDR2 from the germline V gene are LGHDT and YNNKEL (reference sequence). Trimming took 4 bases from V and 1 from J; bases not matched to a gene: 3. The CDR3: CASSLRQGAQETQYF. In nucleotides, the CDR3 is TGTGCCAGCAGCCTGAGACAGGGGGCCCAAGAGACCCAGTACTTC.

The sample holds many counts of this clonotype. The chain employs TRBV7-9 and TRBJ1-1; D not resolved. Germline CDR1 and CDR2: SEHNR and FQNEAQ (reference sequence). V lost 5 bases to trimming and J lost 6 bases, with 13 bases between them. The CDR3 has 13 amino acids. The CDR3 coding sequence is TGTGCCAGCAGCCAATACCTAACAGCTGAAGCTTTCTTT. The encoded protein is CASSQYLTAEAFF.

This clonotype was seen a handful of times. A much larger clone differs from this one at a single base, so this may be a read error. The CDR3: CASSAPLGLNAEAFF. The CDR3 DNA sequence: TGTGCCAGCAGTGCCCCCCTAGGGCTGAACGCTGAAGCTTTCTTT. The chain recombines TRBV6-2 or TRBV6-3 with TRBJ1-1; unclear D gene. Germline V gene data show CDR1 as MNHEY and CDR2 as SVGEGT. CDR3 length equals 15 residues.

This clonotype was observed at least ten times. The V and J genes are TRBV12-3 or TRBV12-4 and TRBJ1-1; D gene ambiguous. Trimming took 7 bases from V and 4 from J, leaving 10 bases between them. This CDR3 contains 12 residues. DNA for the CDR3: TGTGCCAGCAAGATTCATGGCACTGAAGCTTTCTTT. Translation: CASKIHGTEAFF.

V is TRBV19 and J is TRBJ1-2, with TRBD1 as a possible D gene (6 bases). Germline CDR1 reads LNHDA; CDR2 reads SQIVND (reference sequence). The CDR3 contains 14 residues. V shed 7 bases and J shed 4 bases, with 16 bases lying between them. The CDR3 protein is CASTLDSPGYGYTF. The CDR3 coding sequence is TGTGCCAGTACCCTGGACAGCCCCGGCTATGGCTACACCTTC.

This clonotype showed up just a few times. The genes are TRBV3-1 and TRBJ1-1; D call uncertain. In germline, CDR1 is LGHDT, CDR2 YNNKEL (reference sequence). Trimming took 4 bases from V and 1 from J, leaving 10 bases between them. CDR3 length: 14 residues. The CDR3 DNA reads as TGTGCCAGCAGCCCCAGGATACGGAACACTGAAGCTTTCTTT. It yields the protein CASSPRIRNTEAFF.

CDR3 residues: CASSDRPQSSYEQYF. CDR3 DNA: TGTGCCAGCAGTGATCGTCCCCAGAGCTCCTACGAGCAGTACTTC. The rearrangement links TRBV12-3 or TRBV12-4 to TRBJ2-7; D not resolved. CDR3 length: 15 amino acids. With 5 bases removed from V and 0 bases from J, the gap between germline ends came to 14 bases.

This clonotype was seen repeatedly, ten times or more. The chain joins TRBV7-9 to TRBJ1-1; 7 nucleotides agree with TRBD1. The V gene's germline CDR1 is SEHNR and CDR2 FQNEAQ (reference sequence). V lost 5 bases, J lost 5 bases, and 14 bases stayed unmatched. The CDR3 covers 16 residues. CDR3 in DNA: TGTGCCAGCAGCGTCCTTCGACAGGGAGGGAAGACTGAAGCTTTCTTT. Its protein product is CASSVLRQGGKTEAFF.

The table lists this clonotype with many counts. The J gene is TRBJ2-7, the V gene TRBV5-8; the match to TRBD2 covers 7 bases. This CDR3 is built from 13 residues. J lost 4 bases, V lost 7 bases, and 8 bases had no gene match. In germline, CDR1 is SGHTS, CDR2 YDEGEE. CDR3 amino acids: CASLGGSGYEQYV. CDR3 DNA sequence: TGTGCCAGCTTGGGGGGGAGCGGGTACGAGCAGTACGTC.

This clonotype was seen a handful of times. Here the CDR3 reads CASSRNRGGSNSPLHF. DNA of the CDR3: TGTGCCAGCAGCAGGAACCGCGGAGGGTCTAATTCACCCCTCCACTTT. The chain carries TRBV6-1 and TRBJ1-6; D is uncertain. Germline V gene lookup returns CDR1 MNHNS and CDR2 SASEGT. The V gene lost 6 bases and the J gene lost 6 bases, with 18 bases spanning the gap. The CDR3 has 16 amino acids.

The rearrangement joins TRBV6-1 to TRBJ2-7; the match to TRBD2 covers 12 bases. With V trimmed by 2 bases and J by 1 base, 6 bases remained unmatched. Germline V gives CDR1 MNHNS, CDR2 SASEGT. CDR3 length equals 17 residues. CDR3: CASSELRGTSGSYEQYF. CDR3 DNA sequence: TGTGCCAGCAGTGAACTTCGAGGGACTAGCGGGTCCTACGAGCAGTACTTC.